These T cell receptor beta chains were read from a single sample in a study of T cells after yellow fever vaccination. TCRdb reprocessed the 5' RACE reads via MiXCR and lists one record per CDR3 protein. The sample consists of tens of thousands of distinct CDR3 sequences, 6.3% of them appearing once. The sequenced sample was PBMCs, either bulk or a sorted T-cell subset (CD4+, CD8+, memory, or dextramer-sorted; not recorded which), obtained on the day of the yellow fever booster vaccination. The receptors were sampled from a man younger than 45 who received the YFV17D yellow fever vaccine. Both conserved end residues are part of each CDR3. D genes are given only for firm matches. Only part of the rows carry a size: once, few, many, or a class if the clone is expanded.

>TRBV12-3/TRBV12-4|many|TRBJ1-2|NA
CASAEGYGYTF
TGTGCCAGCGCAGAGGGCTATGGCTACACCTTC
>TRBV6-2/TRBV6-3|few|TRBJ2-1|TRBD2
CASSYSKTSGSSRSSYNEQFF
TGTGCCAGCAGTTACTCGAAGACTAGCGGGAGCTCCAGAAGCTCCTACAATGAGCAGTTCTTC
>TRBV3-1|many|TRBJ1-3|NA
CASSQEGTRGLRNTIYF
TGTGCCAGCAGCCAAGAGGGCACCAGGGGCTTAAGAAACACCATATATTTT
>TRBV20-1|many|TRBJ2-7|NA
CTASLAGEQYF
TGCACCGCTAGTCTAGCAGGAGAGCAGTACTTC
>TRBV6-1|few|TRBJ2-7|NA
CASSPTGRANYEQYF
TGTGCCAGCAGCCCTACCGGGCGGGCCAACTACGAGCAGTACTTC
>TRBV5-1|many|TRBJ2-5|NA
CASAPFFQETQYF
TGCGCCAGCGCCCCTTTTTTCCAAGAGACCCAGTACTTC
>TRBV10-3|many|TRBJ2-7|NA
CAISQSWGLDPYEQYF
TGTGCCATCAGCCAGTCGTGGGGGTTGGACCCTTACGAGCAGTACTTC
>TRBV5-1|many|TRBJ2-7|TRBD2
CASRETSIYEQYF
TGCGCCAGCCGCGAGACTAGCATCTACGAGCAGTACTTC
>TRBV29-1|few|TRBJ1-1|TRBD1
CSVGGGQGADTEAFF
TGCAGCGTTGGGGGAGGACAGGGGGCGGACACTGAAGCTTTCTTT
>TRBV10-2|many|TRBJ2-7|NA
CASSTGSVYEQYF
TGCGCCAGCAGCACAGGGTCCGTATACGAGCAGTACTTC
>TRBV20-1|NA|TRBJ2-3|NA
CSARRTEGTDTQYF
TGCAGTGCTAGGAGGACGGAAGGCACAGATACGCAGTATTTT
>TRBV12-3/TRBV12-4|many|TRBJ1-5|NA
CASSFRTLINQPQHF
TGTGCCAGCAGTTTCCGGACCCTTATTAATCAGCCCCAGCATTTT
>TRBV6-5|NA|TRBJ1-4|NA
CASGRVEKLFF
TGTGCCAGCGGCCGTGTTGAAAAACTGTTTTTT
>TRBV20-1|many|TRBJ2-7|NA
CSARAARGYSYEQYF
TGCAGTGCTAGAGCCGCCAGGGGATACTCCTACGAGCAGTACTTC
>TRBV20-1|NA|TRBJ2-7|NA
CSARRGLAESYEQYF
TGCAGTGCTAGGAGGGGGCTAGCGGAGTCCTACGAGCAGTACTTC
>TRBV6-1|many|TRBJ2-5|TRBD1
CASRPSGGQGQETQYF
TGTGCCAGCAGGCCCTCAGGCGGACAGGGGCAAGAGACCCAGTACTTC
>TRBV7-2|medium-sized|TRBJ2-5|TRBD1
CASSRQGGPETQYF
TGTGCCAGCAGCCGACAGGGGGGCCCAGAGACCCAGTACTTC
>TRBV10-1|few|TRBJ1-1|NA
CASASSRGTEAFF
TGCGCCAGCGCCTCCTCACGGGGGACTGAAGCTTTCTTT
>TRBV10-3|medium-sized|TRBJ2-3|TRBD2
CATGLPSTDTQYF
TGTGCCACGGGACTACCTAGCACAGATACGCAGTATTTT
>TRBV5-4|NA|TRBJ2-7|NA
CASSRAGGFSYEQYF
TGTGCCAGCAGCCGGGCCGGGGGATTCTCCTACGAGCAGTACTTC
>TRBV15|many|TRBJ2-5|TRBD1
CATSSYRGEQTQYF
TGTGCCACCAGCTCGTACAGGGGAGAACAGACCCAGTACTTC
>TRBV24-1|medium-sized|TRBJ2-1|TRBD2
CATSDQRESTYNEQFF
TGTGCCACCAGTGATCAGCGGGAGTCGACCTACAATGAGCAGTTCTTC
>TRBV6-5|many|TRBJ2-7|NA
CASSYHGRGNEQYF
TGTGCCAGCAGTTACCACGGGAGAGGGAACGAGCAGTACTTC
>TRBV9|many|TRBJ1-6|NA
CASSATVGDSPLHF
TGTGCCAGCAGCGCTACCGTTGGGGATTCACCCCTCCACTTT
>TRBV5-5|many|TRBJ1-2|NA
CASSLVLGTNYGYTF
TGTGCCAGCAGCTTGGTACTGGGAACCAACTATGGCTACACCTTC
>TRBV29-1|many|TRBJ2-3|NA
CSARTGAITDTQYF
TGCAGCGCACGCACCGGGGCCATCACAGATACGCAGTATTTT
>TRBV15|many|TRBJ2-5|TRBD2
CATSRGTDGGETQYF
TGTGCCACCAGCAGAGGGACGGACGGGGGGGAGACCCAGTACTTC
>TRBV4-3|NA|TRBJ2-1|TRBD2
CASSQDFTSVSNEQFF
TGCGCCAGCAGCCAAGATTTTACTAGCGTGAGCAATGAGCAGTTCTTC
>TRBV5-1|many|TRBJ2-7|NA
CATLTGERTGGPSEQYF
TGCGCCACCCTTACAGGGGAAAGAACGGGAGGGCCTTCCGAGCAGTACTTC
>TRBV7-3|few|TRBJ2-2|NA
CASSSGLNTGELFF
TGTGCCAGCAGCTCGGGCCTTAACACCGGGGAGCTGTTTTTT
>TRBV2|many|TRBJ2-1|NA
CASSDFGESSYNEQFF
TGTGCCAGCAGTGATTTCGGAGAGAGCTCCTACAATGAGCAGTTCTTC
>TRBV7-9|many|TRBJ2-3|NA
CASSTQGITDTQYF
TGTGCCAGCAGCACCCAGGGTATCACAGATACGCAGTATTTT
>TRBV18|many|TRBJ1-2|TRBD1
CASSQNRGGDGYTF
TGTGCCAGCTCACAAAATCGAGGGGGCGATGGCTACACCTTC
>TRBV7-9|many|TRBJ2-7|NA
CASSLGYNEQYF
TGTGCCAGCAGCTTAGGGTATAACGAGCAGTACTTC
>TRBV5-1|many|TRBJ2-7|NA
CASSSGTPPLEQYF
TGCGCCAGCAGCTCCGGGACTCCCCCTCTGGAGCAGTACTTC
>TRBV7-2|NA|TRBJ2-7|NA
CASRLQASSYEQYF
TGTGCCAGCAGACTACAGGCGTCCTCCTACGAGCAGTACTTC
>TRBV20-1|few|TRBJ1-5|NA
CSANPTGVNQPQHF
TGCAGTGCCAACCCGACCGGGGTTAATCAGCCCCAGCATTTT
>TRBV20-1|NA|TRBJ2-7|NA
CSARGGAPLEQYF
TGCAGTGCTAGAGGGGGAGCCCCTTTGGAGCAGTACTTC
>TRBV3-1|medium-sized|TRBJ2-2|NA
CASSSRGAGELFF
TGTGCCAGCAGCTCCCGAGGTGCCGGGGAGCTGTTTTTT
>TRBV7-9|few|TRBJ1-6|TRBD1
CAIGDRGQNNSPLHF
TGTGCCATAGGAGACAGGGGGCAAAATAATTCACCCCTCCACTTT
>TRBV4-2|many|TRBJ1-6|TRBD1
CASSQDATGNSPLHF
TGTGCCAGCAGCCAAGATGCGACAGGGAATTCACCCCTCCACTTT
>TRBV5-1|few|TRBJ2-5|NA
CASSLEGTADRETQYF
TGCGCCAGCAGCTTGGAGGGGACGGCGGACCGAGAGACCCAGTACTTC
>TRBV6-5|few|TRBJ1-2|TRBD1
CASSSSPGTGGGGYTF
TGTGCCAGCAGTTCATCCCCCGGGACAGGGGGCGGTGGCTACACCTTC
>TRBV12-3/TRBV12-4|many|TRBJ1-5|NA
CASSAGSNQPQHF
TGTGCCAGCTCTGCGGGTAGCAATCAGCCCCAGCATTTT
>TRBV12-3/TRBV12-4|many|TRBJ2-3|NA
CASTLGGSTDTQYF
TGTGCCAGCACCCTAGGGGGGAGCACAGATACGCAGTATTTT
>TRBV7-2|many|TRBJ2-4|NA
CASGVASLTNQNIQYF
TGTGCCAGCGGAGTAGCTAGCCTTACCAACCAAAACATTCAGTACTTC
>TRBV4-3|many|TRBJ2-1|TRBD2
CASSQDSGSYNEQFF
TGCGCCAGCAGCCAAGATAGCGGGAGCTACAATGAGCAGTTCTTC
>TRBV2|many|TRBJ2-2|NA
CASRERDRGPGELFF
TGTGCCAGCAGAGAAAGGGATCGGGGACCCGGGGAGCTGTTTTTT
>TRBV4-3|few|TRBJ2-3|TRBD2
CASSPSRTGTTLSF
TGCGCCAGCAGCCCCTCCCGGACCGGGACTACCCTCTCGTTT
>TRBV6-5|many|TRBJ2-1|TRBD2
CASSYFPVGGEQFF
TGTGCCAGCAGTTACTTCCCAGTGGGAGGGGAGCAGTTCTTC
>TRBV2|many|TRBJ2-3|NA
CASWVGGGTDTQYF
TGTGCCAGCTGGGTGGGTGGAGGCACAGATACGCAGTATTTT
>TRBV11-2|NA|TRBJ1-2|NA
CASSLFVGGYGYTF
TGTGCCAGCAGCTTATTTGTAGGGGGCTATGGCTACACCTTC
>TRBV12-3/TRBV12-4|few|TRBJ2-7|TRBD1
CASSLGGQAGEQYF
TGTGCCAGCAGTTTAGGAGGACAGGCGGGCGAGCAGTACTTC
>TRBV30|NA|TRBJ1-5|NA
CAWSHGGRQPQHF
TGTGCCTGGAGTCACGGGGGCAGGCAGCCCCAGCATTTT
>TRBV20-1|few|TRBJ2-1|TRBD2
CSAEPPGTRSAHEQFF
TGCAGTGCCGAACCACCCGGGACTAGGTCTGCCCATGAGCAGTTCTTC
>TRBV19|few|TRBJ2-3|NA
CASSIGGGGTQYF
TGTGCCAGTAGTATTGGGGGAGGAGGTACGCAGTATTTT